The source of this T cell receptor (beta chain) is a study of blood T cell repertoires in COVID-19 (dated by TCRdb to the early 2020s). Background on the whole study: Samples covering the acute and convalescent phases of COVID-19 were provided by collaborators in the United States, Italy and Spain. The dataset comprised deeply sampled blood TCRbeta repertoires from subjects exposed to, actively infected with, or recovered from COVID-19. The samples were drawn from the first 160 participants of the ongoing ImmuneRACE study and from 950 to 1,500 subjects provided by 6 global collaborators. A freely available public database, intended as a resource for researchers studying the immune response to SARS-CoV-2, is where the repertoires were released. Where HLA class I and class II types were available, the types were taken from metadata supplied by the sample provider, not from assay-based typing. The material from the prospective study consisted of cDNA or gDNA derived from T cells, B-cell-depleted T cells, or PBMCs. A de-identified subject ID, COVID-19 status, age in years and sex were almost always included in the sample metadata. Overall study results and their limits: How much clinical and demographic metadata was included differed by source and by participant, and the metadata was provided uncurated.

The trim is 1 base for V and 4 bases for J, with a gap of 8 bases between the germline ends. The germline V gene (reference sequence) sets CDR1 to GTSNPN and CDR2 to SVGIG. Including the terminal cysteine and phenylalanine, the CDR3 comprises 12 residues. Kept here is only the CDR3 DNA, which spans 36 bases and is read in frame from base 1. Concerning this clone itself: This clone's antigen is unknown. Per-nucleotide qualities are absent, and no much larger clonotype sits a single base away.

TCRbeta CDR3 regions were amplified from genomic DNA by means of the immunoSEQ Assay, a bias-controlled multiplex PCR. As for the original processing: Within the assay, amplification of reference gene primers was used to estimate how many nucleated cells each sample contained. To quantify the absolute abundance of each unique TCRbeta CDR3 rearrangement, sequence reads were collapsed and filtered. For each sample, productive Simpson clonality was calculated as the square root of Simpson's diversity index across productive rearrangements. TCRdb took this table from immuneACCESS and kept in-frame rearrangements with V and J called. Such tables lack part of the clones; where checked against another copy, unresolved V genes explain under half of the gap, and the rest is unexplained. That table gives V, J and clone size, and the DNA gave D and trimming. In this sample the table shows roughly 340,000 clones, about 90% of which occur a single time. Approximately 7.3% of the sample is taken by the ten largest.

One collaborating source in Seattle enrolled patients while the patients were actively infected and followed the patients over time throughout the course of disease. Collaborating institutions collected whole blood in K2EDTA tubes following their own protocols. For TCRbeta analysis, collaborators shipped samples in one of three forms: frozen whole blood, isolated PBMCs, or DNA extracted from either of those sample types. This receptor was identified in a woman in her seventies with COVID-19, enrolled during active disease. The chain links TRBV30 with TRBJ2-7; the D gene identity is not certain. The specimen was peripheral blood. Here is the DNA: TGTGCCTGGAGTGGAGCCTCTTACGAGCAGTACTTC. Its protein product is CAWSGASYEQYF.